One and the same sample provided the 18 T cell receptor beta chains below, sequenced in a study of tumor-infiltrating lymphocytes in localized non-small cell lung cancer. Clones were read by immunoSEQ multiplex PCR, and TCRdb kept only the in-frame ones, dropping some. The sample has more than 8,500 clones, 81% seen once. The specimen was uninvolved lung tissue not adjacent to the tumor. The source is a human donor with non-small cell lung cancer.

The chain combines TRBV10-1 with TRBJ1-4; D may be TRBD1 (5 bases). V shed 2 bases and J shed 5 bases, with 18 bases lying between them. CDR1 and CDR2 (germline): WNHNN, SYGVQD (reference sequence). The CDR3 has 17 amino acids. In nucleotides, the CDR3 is TGCGCCAGCAGTGAGGGGAGGCTGGGGGAGAGGAATGAAAAACTGTTTTTT. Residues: CASSEGRLGERNEKLFF.

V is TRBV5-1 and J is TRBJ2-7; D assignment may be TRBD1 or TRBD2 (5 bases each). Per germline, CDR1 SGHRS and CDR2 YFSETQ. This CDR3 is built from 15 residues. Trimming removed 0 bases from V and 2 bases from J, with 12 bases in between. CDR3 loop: CASSLDGDLAYEQYF. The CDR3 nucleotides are TGCGCCAGCAGCTTGGATGGGGACCTTGCCTACGAGCAGTACTTC.

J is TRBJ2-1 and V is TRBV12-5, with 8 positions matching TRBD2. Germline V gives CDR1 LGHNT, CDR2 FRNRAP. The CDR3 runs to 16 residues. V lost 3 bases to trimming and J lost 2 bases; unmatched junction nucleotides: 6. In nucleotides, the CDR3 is TGTGCTAGTGGTTTAGTCGGGAGGGCGGCCTACAATGAGCAGTTCTTC. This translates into CASGLVGRAAYNEQFF.

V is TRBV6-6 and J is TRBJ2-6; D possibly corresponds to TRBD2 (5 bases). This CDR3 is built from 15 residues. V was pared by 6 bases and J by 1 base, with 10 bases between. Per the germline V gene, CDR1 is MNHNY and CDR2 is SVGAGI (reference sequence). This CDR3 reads CASREELSGANVLTF. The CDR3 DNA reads TGTGCCAGCAGGGAGGAGTTATCTGGGGCCAACGTCCTGACTTTC.

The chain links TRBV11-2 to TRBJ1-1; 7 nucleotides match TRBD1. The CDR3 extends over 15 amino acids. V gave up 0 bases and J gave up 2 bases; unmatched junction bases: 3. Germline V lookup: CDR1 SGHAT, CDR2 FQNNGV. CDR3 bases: TGTGCCAGCAGCTTAGAAGCAGGGGGAAACACTGAAGCTTTCTTT. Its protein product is CASSLEAGGNTEAFF.

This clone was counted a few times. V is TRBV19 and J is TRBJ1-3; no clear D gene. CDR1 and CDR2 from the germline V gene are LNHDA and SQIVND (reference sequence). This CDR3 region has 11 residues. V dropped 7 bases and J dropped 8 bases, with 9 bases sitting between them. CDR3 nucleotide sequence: TGTGCCAGTACCTCGGGAGACACCATATATTTT. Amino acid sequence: CASTSGDTIYF.

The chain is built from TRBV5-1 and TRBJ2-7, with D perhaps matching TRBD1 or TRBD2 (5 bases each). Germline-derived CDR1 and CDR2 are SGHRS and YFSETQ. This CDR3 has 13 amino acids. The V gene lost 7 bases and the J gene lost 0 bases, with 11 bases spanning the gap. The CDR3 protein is CASRGGNSYEQYF. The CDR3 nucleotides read TGCGCCAGCCGGGGCGGCAACTCCTACGAGCAGTACTTC.

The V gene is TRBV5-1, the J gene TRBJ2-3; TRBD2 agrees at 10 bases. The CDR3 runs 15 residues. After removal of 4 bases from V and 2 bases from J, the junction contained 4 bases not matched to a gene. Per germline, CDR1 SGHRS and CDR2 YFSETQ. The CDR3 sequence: CASSKGLAATDTQYF. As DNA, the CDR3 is TGCGCCAGCAGCAAAGGACTAGCGGCCACAGATACGCAGTATTTT.

The CDR3 DNA sequence: TGTGCCAGCAGTTTACGGGCCAATGAGCAGTTCTTC. It translates to CASSLRANEQFF. The rearrangement joins TRBV28 to TRBJ2-1; D gene uncertain. The germline V and J ends were trimmed by 2 bases and 6 bases, with 5 bases remaining between them. Germline lookup yields CDR1 MDHEN and CDR2 SYDVKM. There are 12 residues in the CDR3.

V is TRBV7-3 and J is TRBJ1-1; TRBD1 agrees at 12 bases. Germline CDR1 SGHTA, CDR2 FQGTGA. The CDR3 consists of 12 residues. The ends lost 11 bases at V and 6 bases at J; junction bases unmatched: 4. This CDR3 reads CASGTGGPEAFF. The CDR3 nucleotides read TGTGCCTCGGGGACAGGGGGCCCTGAAGCTTTCTTT.

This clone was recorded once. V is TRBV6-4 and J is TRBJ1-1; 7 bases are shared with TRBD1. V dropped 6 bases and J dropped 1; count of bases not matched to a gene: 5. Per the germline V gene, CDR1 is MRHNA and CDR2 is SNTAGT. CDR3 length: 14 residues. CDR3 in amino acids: CASRRDRANTEAFF. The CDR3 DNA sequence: TGTGCCAGCAGAAGGGACAGAGCGAACACTGAAGCTTTCTTT.

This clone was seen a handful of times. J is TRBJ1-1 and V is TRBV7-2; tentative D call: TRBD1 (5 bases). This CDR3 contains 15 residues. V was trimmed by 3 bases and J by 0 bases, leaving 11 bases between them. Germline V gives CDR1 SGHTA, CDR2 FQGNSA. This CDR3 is CASSFTRVMNTEAFF. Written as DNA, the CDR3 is TGTGCCAGCAGCTTTACCAGGGTCATGAACACTGAAGCTTTCTTT.

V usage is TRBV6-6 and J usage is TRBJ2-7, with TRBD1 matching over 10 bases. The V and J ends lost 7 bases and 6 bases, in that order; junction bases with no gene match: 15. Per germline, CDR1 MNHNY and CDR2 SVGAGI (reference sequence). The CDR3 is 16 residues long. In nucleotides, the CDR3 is TGTGCCAGCACCGATTGGGAGGGACAGGGGATACGCGAGCAGTACTTC. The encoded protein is CASTDWEGQGIREQYF.

The CDR3 bases are TGTGCCAGTAGTCCACTAGCTATGACCTACAATGAGCAGTTCTTC. This gives the protein CASSPLAMTYNEQFF. This chain links TRBV19 with TRBJ2-1; D may be TRBD2 (6 bases). Per germline, CDR1 LNHDA and CDR2 SQIVND (reference sequence). Trimming removed 5 bases at V and 2 bases at J, with 13 bases between. The CDR3 runs to 15 residues.

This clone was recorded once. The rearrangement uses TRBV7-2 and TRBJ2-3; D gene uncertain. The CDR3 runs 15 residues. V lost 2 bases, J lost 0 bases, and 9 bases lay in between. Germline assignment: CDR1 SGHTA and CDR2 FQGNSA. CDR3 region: CASSLISRSTDTQYF. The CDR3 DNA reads TGTGCCAGCAGCTTAATTTCGAGGAGCACAGATACGCAGTATTTT.

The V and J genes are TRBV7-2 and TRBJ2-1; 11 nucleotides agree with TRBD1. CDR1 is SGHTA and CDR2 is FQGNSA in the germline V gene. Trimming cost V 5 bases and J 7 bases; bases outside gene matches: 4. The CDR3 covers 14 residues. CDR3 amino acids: CASSRDRGGNEQFF. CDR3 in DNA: TGTGCCAGCAGCCGGGACAGGGGGGGGAATGAGCAGTTCTTC.

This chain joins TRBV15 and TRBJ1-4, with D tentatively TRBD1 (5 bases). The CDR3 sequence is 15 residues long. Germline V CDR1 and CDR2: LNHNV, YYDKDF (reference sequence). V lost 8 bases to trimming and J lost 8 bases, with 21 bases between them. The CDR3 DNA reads TGTGCCACCCAGAAGGAGGGGCAGGAGGAGGAAAAACTGTTTTTT. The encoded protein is CATQKEGQEEEKLFF. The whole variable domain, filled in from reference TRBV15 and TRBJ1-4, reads DAMVIQNPRYQVTQFGKPVTLSCSQTLNHNVMYWYQQKSSQAPKLLFHYYDKDFNNEADTPDNFQSRRPNTSFCFLDIRSPGLGDTAMYLCATQKEGQEEEKLFFGSGTQLSVL.

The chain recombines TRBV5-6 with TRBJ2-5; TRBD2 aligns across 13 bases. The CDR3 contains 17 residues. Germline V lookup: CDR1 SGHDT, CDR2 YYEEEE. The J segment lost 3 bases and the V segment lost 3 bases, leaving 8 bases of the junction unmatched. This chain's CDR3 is CASSSQGLAGPEETQYF. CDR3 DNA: TGTGCCAGCAGCTCCCAGGGACTAGCGGGACCAGAAGAGACCCAGTACTTC. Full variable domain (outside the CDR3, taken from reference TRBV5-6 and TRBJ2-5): DAGVTQSPTHLIKTRGQQVTLRCSPKSGHDTVSWYQQALGQGPQFIFQYYEEEERQRGNFPDRFSGHQFPNYSSELNVNALLLGDSALYLCASSSQGLAGPEETQYFGPGTRLLVL.